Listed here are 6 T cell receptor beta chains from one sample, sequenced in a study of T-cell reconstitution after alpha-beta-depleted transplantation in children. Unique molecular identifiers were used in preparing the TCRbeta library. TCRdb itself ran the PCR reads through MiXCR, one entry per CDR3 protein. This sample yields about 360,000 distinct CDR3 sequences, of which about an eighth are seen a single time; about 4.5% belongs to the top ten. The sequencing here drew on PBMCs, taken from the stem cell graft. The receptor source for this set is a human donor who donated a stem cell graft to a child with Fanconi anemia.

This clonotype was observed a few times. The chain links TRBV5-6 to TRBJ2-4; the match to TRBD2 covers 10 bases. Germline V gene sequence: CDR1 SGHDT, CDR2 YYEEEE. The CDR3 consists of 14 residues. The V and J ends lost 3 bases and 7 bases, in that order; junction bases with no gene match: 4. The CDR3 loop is CASSSSSGGNIQYF. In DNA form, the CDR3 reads TGTGCCAGCAGCTCCTCTAGCGGGGGTAACATTCAGTACTTC.

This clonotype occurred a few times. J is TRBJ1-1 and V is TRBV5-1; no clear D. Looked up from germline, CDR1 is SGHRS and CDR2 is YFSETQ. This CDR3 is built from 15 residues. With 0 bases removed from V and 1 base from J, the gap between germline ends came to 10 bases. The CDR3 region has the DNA TGCGCCAGCAGCTTGGTCAACAGTGGGAACACTGAAGCTTTCTTT. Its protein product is CASSLVNSGNTEAFF.

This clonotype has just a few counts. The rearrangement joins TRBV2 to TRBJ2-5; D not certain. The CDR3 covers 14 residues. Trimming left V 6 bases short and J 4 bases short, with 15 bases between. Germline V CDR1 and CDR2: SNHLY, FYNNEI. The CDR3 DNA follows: TGTGCCAGCAGACCAGACCTAGGGCGAGAGACCCAGTACTTC. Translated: CASRPDLGRETQYF.

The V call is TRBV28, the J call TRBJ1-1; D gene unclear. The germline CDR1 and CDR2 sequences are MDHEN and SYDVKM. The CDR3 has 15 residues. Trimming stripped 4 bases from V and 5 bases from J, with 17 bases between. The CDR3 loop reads CASSSPGQLTTEAFF. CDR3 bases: TGTGCCAGCAGTTCCCCCGGGCAGCTTACGACTGAAGCTTTCTTT.

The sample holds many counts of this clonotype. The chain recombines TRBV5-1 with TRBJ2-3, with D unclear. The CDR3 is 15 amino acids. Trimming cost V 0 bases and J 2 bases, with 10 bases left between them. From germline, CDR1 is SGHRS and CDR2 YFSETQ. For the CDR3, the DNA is TGCGCCAGCAGCTTGGATGCCGGTTACACAGATACGCAGTATTTT. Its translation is CASSLDAGYTDTQYF.

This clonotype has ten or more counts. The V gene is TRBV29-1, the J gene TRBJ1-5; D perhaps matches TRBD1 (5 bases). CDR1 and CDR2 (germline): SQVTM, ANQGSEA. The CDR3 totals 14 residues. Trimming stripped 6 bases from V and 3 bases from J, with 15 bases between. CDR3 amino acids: CSVSAEGLNQPQHF. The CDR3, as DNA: TGCAGCGTCTCAGCGGAGGGGCTCAATCAGCCCCAGCATTTT.